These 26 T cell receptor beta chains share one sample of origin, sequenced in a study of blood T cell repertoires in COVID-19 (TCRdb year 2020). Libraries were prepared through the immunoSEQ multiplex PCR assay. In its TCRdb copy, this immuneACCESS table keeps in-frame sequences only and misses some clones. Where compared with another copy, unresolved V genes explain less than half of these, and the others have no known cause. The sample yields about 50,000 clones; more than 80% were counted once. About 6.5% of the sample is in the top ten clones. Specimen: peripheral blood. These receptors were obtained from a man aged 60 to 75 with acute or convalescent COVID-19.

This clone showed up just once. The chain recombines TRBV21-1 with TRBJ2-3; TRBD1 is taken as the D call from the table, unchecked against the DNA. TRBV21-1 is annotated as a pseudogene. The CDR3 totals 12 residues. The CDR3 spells CASSIQGASQYF. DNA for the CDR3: TGTGCCAGCAGCATACAGGGGGCGAGCCAGTATTTT.

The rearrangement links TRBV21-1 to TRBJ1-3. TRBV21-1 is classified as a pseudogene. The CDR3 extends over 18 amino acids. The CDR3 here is CASSNAAGPPEAGNTIYF. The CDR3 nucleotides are TGTGCCAGCAGCAATGCTGCCGGGCCCCCGGAGGCTGGAAACACCATATATTTT.

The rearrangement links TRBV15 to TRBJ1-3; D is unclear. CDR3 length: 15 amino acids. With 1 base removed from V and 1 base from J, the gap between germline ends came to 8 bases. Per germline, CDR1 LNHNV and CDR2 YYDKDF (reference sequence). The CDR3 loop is CATSRVSQSGNTIYF. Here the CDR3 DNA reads TGTGCCACCAGCAGAGTTTCCCAGTCTGGAAACACCATATATTTT. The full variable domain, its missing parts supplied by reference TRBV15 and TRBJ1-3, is DAMVIQNPRYQVTQFGKPVTLSCSQTLNHNVMYWYQQKSSQAPKLLFHYYDKDFNNEADTPDNFQSRRPNTSFCFLDIRSPGLGDTAMYLCATSRVSQSGNTIYFGEGSWLTVV.

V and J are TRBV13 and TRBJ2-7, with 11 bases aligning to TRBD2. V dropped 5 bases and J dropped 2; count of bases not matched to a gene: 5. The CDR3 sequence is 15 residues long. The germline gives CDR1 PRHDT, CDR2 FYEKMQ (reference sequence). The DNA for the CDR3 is TGTGCCAGCAGCCGATTAGCGGGAGGGACCTACGAGCAGTACTTC. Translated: CASSRLAGGTYEQYF.

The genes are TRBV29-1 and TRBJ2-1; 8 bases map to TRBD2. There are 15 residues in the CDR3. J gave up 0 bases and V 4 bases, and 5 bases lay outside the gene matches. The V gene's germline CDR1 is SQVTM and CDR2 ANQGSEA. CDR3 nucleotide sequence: TGCAGCGTTGGTAGCGGGACCCTCTCCTACAATGAGCAGTTCTTC. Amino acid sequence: CSVGSGTLSYNEQFF.

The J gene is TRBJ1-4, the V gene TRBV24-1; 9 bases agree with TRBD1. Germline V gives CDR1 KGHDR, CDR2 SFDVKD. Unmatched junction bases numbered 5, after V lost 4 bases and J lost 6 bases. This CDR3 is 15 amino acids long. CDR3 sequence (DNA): TGTGCCACCAGTGACTCCGGGACAGGGTATGAAAAACTGTTTTTT. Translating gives CATSDSGTGYEKLFF.

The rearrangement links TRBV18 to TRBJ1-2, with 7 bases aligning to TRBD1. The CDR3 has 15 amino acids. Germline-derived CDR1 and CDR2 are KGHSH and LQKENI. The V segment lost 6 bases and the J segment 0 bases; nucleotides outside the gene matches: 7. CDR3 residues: CASSPDREANYGYTF. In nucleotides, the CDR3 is TGTGCCAGCTCGCCAGACAGGGAAGCTAACTATGGCTACACCTTC.

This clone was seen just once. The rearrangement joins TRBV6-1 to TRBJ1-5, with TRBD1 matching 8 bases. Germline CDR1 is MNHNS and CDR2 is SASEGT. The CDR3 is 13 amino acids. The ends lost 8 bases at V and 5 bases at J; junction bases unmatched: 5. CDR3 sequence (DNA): TGTGCCAGCCGTTCAGGGGGCCATCAGCCCCAGCATTTT. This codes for CASRSGGHQPQHF.

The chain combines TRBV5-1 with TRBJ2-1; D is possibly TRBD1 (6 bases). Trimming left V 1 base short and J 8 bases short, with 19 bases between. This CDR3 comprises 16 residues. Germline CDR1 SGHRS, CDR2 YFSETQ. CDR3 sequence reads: CASSLQGTGTGDEQFF. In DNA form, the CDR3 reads TGCGCCAGCAGCTTGCAGGGGACCGGAACCGGAGATGAGCAGTTCTTC.

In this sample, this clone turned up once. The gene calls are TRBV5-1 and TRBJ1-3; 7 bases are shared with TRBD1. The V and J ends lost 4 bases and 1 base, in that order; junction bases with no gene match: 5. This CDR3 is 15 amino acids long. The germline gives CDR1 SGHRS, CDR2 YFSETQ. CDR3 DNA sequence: TGCGCCAGCAGCCGGGGGACAGAGTCTGGAAACACCATATATTTT. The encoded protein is CASSRGTESGNTIYF.

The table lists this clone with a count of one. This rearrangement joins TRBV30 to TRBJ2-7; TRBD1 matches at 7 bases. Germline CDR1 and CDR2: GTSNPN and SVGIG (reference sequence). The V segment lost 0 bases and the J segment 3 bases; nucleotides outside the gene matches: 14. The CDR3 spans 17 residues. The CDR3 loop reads CAWSVLDTTGWFYEQYF. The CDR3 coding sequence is TGTGCCTGGAGTGTACTCGACACGACAGGGTGGTTCTACGAGCAGTACTTC. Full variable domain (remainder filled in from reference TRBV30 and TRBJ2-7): SQTIHQWPATLVQPVGSPLSLECTVEGTSNPNLYWYRQAAGRGLQLLFYSVGIGQISSEVPQNLSASRPQDRQFILSSKKLLLSDSGFYLCAWSVLDTTGWFYEQYFGPGTRLTVT.

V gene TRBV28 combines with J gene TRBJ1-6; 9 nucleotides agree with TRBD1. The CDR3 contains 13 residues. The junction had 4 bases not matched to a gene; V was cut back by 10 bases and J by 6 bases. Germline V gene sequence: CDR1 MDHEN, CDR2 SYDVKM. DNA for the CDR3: TGTGCCACCTACAGGGGGCTTAATTCACCCCTCCACTTT. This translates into CATYRGLNSPLHF.

Here the CDR3 reads CASSLNLGGTEAFF. In DNA, the CDR3 is TGTGCCAGCAGCTTAAATCTGGGGGGCACTGAAGCTTTCTTT. The chain links TRBV7-8 to TRBJ1-1; TRBD1 might be the D (5 bases). In germline, CDR1 is SGHVS, CDR2 FQNEAQ. The V end was cut by 2 bases, the J end by 4 bases, with 11 bases between. The CDR3 extends over 14 amino acids.

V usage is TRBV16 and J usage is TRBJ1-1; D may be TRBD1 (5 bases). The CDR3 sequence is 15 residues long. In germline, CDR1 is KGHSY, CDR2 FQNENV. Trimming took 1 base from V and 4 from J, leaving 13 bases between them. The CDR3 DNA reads TGTGCCAGCAGCCAATATTTAGGGGAGGTCACTGAAGCTTTCTTT. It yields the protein CASSQYLGEVTEAFF. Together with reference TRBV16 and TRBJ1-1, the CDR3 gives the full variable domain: GEEVAQTPKHLVRGEGQKAKLYCAPIKGHSYVFWYQQVLKNEFKFLISFQNENVFDETGMPKERFSAKCLPNSPCSLEIQATKLEDSAVYFCASSQYLGEVTEAFFGQGTRLTVV.

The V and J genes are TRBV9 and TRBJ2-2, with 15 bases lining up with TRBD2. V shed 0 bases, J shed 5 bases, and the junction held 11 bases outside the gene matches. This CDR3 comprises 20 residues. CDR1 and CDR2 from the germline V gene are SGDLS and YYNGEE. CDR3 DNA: TGTGCCAGCAGCGTAGCCCTCGGACTAGCGGGAGGGCAGAGAACCGGGGAGCTGTTTTTT. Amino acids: CASSVALGLAGGQRTGELFF.

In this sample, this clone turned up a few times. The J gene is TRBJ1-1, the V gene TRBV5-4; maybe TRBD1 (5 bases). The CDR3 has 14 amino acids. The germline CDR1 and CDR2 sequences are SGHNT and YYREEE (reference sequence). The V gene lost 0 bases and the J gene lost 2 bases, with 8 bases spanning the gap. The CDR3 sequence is CASSLGRENTEAFF. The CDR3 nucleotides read TGTGCCAGCAGCTTGGGCAGGGAAAACACTGAAGCTTTCTTT.

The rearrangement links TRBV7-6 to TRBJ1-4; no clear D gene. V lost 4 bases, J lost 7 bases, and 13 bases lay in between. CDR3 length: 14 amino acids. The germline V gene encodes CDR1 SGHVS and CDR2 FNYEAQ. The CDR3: CASSSRLFSEKLFF. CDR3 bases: TGTGCCAGCAGCTCCAGGCTCTTTAGTGAAAAACTGTTTTTT. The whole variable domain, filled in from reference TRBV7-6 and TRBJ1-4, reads GAGVSQSPRYKVTKRGQDVALRCDPISGHVSLYWYRQALGQGPEFLTYFNYEAQQDKSGLPNDRFSAERPEGSISTLTIQRTEQRDSAMYRCASSSRLFSEKLFFGSGTQLSVL.

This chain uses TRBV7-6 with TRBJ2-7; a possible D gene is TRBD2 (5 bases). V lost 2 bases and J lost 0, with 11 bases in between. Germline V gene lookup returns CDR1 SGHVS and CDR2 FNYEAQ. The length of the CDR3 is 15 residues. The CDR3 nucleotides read TGTGCCAGCAGCTTACGCGACGGACTCTCCTACGAGCAGTACTTC. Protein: CASSLRDGLSYEQYF.

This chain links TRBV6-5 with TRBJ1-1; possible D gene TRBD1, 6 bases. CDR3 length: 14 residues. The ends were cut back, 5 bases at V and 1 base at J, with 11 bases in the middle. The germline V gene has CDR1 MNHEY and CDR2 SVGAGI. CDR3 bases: TGTGCCAGCAGTCCAGGGGTTTGGAACACTGAAGCTTTCTTT. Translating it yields CASSPGVWNTEAFF.

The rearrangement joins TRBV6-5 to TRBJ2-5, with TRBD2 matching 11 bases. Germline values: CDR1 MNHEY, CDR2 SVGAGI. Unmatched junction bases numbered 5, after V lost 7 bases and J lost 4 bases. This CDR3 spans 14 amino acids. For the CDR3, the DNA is TGTGCCAGCATGACAGGACTAGCGGGAGAGACCCAGTACTTC. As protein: CASMTGLAGETQYF.

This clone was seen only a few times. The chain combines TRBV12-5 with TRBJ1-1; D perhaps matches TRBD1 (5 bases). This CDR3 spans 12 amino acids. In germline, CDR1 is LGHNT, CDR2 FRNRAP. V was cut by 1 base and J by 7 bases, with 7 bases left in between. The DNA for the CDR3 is TGTGCTAGTGGTTTGGGGAGGGGTGAAGCTTTCTTT. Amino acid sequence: CASGLGRGEAFF.

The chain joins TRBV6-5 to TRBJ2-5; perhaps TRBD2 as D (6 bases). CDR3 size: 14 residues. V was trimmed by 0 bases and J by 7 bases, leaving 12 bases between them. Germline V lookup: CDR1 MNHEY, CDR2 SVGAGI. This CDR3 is CASSYSGGVGTQYF. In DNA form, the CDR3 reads TGTGCCAGCAGTTACTCCGGGGGAGTCGGGACCCAGTACTTC.

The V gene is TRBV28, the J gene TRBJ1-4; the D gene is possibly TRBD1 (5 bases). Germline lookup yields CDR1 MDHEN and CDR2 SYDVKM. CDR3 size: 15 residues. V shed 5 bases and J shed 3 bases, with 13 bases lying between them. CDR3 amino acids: CASSPAGVSNEKLFF. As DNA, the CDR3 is TGTGCCAGCAGTCCAGCGGGGGTCTCTAATGAAAAACTGTTTTTT.

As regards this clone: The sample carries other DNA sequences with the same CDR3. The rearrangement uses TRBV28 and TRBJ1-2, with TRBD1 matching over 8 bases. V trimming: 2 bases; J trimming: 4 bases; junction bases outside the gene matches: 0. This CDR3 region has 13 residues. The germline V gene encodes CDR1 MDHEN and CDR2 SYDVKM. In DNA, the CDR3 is TGTGCCAGCAGTTTAGGACAGGGCTATGGCTACACCTTC. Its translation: CASSLGQGYGYTF.

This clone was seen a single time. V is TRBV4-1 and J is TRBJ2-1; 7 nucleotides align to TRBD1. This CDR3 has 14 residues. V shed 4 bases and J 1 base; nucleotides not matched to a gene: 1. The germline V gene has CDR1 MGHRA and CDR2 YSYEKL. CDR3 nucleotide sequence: TGCGCCAGCAGCCGGACAGGATCCTACAATGAGCAGTTCTTC. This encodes CASSRTGSYNEQFF.

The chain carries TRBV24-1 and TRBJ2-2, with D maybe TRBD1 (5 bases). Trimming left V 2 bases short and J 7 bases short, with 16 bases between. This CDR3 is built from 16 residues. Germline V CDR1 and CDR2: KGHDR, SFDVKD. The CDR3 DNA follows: TGTGCCACCAGTGATTCGACAGAAGGGTCTAACGGGGAGCTGTTTTTT. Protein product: CATSDSTEGSNGELFF.